This T cell receptor beta chain derives from a study of graft-versus-host responses after intestinal transplantation (dated by TCRdb to the early 2020s). Regarding the research as a whole: Recipients received multivisceral, liver-intestinal, or isolated intestinal transplants. A peak of at least 4% donor T cells among recipient peripheral blood mononuclear cells was the definition used for donor T cell macrochimerism. The cohort enrolled 24 intestinal transplant recipients including one retransplant, and a few patients lacking pretransplant specimens were excluded. To identify alloreactive clones, pre-transplant mixed lymphocyte reaction products were sequenced and then compared with unstimulated pre-transplant donor and recipient T cells. After intestinal transplantation, graft-versus-host and host-versus-graft alloreactive T cell clones were followed in the graft, circulation and bone marrow using bulk TCR-beta CDR3 sequencing. Rather than going through the commercial service, samples from a few later patients were sequenced in-house on an Illumina MiSeq and processed with MiXCR. Anti-thymocyte globulin induction was given to all recipients, followed by maintenance tacrolimus and steroids for 2 to 3 years. The research as a whole found: GvH clones were detected in recipient bone marrow, and some of these GvH clones were observed earlier in ileal mucosa or blood, consistent with an intestinal mucosal origin. The relatively low number and heterogeneity of intestinal transplant patients limited the conclusions. Early after transplant, peak levels of circulating GvH clones were found to be associated with declines in HvG clones. Patients with donor T cell macrochimerism had high GvH to HvG T cell clonal ratios in their allografts.

The CDR3 covers 13 residues, taking in both the cysteine and the phenylalanine. Kept here is only the CDR3 DNA, which spans 39 bases and is read in frame from base 1. CDR1 SGHNT and CDR2 YYREEE are derived from the germline V gene (reference sequence). Germline trimming amounts to 4 bases on V and 6 bases on J, with 3 as the count of junction bases outside the gene matches. Libraries were constructed by the immunoSEQ multiplex PCR assay. For most patients, genomic DNA was isolated with the Qiagen DNeasy Blood and Tissue Kit and shipped frozen to Adaptive Biotechnologies for TCR sequencing. For most patients, genomic DNA was subjected to high-throughput TCR-beta CDR3 sequencing by Adaptive Biotechnologies. In the source study's methods: TCR sequencing data for 18 patients were retrieved from Adaptive's ImmunoSEQ software; three other patients were processed with MiXCR and VDJtools. To correct CD4 versus CD8 sorting errors, sequences present in both subsets at a frequency ratio below 5:1 were removed. Because the origin of CDR3 nucleotide sequences shared between donor and recipient could not be assigned, those sequences were removed. At least 2-fold expansion over unstimulated cells and a minimum CFSE-low frequency of 0.002% (template counts) or 0.001% (read counts) were required for clones to be classified as alloreactive. A clone was considered mappable if detected in the sequenced pre-transplant spleen, lymph node, or MLR CFSE-low populations of the donor or recipient. The cumulative frequency of alloreactive clones was calculated as a percentage of all sequences, weighted by copy number. The immuneACCESS repertoire file appears here via TCRdb, limited to in-frame rearrangements. These files lack a portion of the clones; in checked studies, under half of the deficit traces to unresolved V genes, and the cause of the others is not known. The DNA was the basis for D and trimming; V, J and clone size are from that table. The sample table lists 85,000 to 100,000 clones, 85% to 95% of them with a count of one. The top ten constitute approximately 0.069% of the sample.

Turning to this clone: What this receptor recognizes is not known. It has no much larger one-base neighbor in the sample; base qualities were not kept.

This specimen's time point label, per the study, means: cells obtained before transplantation from donor or recipient. CD3+CD4+ and CD3+CD8+ populations were FACS-sorted from unstimulated pre-transplant donor and recipient cells taken from spleen or lymph nodes. The sequences come from unstimulated CD8+ T cells sorted from spleen or lymph node cells, collected before transplant. The rearranged chain carries TRBV5-4 and TRBJ1-2, with 10 central nucleotides matching TRBD1. The source of this sequence is a human donor who was the organ donor for an intestinal transplant. The DNA sequence follows: TGTGCCAGCAGCGGAGGGACAGGGGATGGCTACACCTTC. Protein translation: CASSGGTGDGYTF.